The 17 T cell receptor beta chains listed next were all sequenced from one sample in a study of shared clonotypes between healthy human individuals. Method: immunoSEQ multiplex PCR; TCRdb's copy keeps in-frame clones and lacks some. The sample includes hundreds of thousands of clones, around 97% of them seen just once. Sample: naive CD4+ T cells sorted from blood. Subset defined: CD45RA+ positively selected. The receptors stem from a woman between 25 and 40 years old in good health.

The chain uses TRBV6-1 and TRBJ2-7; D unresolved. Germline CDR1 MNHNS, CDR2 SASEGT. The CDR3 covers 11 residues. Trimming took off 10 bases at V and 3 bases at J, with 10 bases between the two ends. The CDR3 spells CATASLYEQYF. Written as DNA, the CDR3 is TGTGCCACCGCATCCCTCTACGAGCAGTACTTC.

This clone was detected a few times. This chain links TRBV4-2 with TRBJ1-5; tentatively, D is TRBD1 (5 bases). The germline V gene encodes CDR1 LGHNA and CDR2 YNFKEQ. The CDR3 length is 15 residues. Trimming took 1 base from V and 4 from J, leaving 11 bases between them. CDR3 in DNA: TGTGCCAGCAGCCAAGGGTCAGGGATAAATCAGCCCCAGCATTTT. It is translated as CASSQGSGINQPQHF.

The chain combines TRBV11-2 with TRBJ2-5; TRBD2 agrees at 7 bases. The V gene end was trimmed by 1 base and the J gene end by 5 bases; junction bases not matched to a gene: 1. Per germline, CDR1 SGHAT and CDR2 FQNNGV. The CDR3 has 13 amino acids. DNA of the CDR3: TGTGCCAGCAGCTTAGGGCGGGAGGAGACCCAGTACTTC. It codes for CASSLGREETQYF.

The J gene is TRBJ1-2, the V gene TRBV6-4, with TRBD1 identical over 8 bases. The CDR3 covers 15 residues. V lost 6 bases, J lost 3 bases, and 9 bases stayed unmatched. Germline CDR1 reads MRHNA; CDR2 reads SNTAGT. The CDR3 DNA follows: TGTGCCAGCAGCCCTGGACAGGGACCCTACTATGGCTACACCTTC. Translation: CASSPGQGPYYGYTF.

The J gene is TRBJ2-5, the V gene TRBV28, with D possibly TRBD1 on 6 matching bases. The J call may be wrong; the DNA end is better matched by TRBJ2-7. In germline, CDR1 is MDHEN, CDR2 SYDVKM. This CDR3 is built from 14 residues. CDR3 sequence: CASSRDRLHYEQYF. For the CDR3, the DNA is TGTGCCAGCTCCCGCGACAGGCTACACTACGAGCAGTACTTC.

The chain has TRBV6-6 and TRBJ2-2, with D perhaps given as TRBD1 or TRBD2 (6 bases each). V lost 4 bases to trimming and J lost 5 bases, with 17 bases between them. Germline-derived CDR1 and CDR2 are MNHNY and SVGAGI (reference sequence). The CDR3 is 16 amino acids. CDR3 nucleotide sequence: TGTGCCAGCAGTTCCAGGGTCACAGGGACTACCGGGGAGCTGTTTTTT. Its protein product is CASSSRVTGTTGELFF.

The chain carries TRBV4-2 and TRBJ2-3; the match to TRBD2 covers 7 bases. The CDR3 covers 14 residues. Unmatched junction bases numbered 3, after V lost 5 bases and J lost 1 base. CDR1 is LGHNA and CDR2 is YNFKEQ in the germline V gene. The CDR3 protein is CASSSREGTDTQYF. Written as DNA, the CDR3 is TGTGCCAGCAGCTCTCGGGAGGGCACAGATACGCAGTATTTT.

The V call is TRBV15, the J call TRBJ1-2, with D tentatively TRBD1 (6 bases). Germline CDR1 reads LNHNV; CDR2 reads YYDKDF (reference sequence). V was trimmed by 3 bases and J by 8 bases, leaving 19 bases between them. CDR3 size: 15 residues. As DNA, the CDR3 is TGTGCCACCAGCAGTGGGCTTGATGGACAGATAGGCTACACCTTC. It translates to CATSSGLDGQIGYTF.

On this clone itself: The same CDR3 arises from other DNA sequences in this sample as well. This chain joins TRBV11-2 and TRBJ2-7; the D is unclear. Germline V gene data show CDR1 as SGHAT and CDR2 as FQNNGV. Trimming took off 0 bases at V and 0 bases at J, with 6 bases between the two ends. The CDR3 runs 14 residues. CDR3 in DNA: TGTGCCAGCAGCTTAGACAGGAACTCCTACGAGCAGTACTTC. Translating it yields CASSLDRNSYEQYF. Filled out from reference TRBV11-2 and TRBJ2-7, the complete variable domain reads EAGVAQSPRYKIIEKRQSVAFWCNPISGHATLYWYQQILGQGPKLLIQFQNNGVVDDSQLPKDRFSAERLKGVDSTLKIQPAKLEDSAVYLCASSLDRNSYEQYFGPGTRLTVT.

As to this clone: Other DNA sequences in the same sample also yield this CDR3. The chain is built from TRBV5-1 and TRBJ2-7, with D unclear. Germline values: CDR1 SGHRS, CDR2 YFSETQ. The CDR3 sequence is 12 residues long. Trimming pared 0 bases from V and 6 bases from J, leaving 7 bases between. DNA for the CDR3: TGCGCCAGCAGCTTGGTAGGGTCCGAGCAGTACTTC. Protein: CASSLVGSEQYF.

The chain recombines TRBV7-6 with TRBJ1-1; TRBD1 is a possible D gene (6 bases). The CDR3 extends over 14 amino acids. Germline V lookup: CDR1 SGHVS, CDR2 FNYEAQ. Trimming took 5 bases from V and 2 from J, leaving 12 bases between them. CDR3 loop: CASSPQGGNTEAFF. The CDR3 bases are TGTGCCAGCAGCCCACAGGGAGGAAACACTGAAGCTTTCTTT.

The CDR3 coding sequence is TGTGCCAGCAGCTTGGTTGACTCGAAAAACATTCAGTACTTC. It is translated as CASSLVDSKNIQYF. V is TRBV5-4 and J is TRBJ2-4; D remains ambiguous. The CDR3 contains 14 residues. Trimming removed 0 bases at V and 4 bases at J, with 8 bases between. Germline loops: CDR1 SGHNT, CDR2 YYREEE (reference sequence).

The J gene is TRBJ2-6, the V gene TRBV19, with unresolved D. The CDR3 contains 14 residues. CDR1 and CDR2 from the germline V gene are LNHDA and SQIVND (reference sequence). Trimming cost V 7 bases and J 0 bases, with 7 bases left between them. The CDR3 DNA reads TGTGCCAGTATCGACAACTCTGGGGCCAACGTCCTGACTTTC. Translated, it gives CASIDNSGANVLTF. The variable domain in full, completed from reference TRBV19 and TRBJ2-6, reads DGGITQSPKYLFRKEGQNVTLSCEQNLNHDAMYWYRQDPGQGLRLIYYSQIVNDFQKGDIAEGYSVSREKKESFPLTVTSAQKNPTAFYLCASIDNSGANVLTFGAGSRLTVL.

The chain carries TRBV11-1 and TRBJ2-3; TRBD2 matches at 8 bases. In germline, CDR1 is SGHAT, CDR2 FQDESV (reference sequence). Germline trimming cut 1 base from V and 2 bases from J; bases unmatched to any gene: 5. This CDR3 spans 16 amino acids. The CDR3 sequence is CASSLVPAGVTDTQYF. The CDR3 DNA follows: TGTGCCAGCAGCTTAGTCCCAGCGGGGGTCACAGATACGCAGTATTTT.

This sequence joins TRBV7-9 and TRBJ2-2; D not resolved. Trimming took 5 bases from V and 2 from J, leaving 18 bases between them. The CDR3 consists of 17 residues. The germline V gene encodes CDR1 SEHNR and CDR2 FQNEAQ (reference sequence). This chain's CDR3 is CASSHQRGHRNTGELFF. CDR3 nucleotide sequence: TGTGCCAGCAGCCACCAGCGAGGTCACAGAAACACCGGGGAGCTGTTTTTT.

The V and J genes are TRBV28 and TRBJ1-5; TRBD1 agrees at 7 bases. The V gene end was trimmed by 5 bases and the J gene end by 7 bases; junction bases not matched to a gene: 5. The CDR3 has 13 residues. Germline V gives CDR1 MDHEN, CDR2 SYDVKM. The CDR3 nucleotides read TGTGCCAGCAGTACGACAGGGACCCAGCCCCAGCATTTT. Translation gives CASSTTGTQPQHF. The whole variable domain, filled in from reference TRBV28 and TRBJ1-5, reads DVKVTQSSRYLVKRTGEKVFLECVQDMDHENMFWYRQDPGLGLRLIYFSYDVKMKEKGDIPEGYSVSREKKERFSLILESASTNQTSMYLCASSTTGTQPQHFGDGTRLSIL.

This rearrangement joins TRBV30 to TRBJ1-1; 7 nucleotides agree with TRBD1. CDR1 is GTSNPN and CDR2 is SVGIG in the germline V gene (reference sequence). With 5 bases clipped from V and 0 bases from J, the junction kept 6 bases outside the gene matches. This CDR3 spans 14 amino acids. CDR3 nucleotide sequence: TGTGCCTGGGGGGGACAGAAGATGAACACTGAAGCTTTCTTT. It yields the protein CAWGGQKMNTEAFF.